The T cell receptor beta chain described here comes from a study of cytomegalovirus exposure and HLA in healthy donors. PCR involved 60 Vbeta and 13 Jbeta primers. Data came from immunoSEQ multiplex PCR; TCRdb stores just in-frame clones and leaves some out. Among some 100,000 clones, 60% to 85% were seen once, and the ten largest hold less than 3.5%. CDR1 and CDR2 from the germline V gene are LGHNA and YNFKEQ. Trimming cost V 1 base and J 2 bases; bases outside gene matches: 5. This CDR3 spans 15 amino acids. The sequenced material came from PBMCs. The chain combines TRBV4-2 with TRBJ2-7, with 7 bases matching TRBD2. The TCR originated in a female donor in good health and CMV-seronegative. CDR3 protein: CASSQVTGGAYEQYF. The CDR3 region has the DNA TGTGCCAGCAGCCAAGTGACGGGGGGAGCCTACGAGCAGTACTTC.